Each of the 28 T cell receptor beta chains below was sequenced from the same sample in a study of blood T cell repertoires in COVID-19. Profiled with immunoSEQ multiplex PCR; TCRdb holds only in-frame clones, not every one. Among 55,000 to 80,000 clones listed, about 86% were seen once. Sequenced material: peripheral blood. The receptors were sampled from a man aged 50 to 60 with active COVID-19.

This chain connects TRBV11-2 to TRBJ1-2; 7 nucleotides agree with TRBD1. Losses at the gene ends were 5 bases for V and 7 bases for J; bases not matched to a gene: 7. CDR1 and CDR2 from the germline V gene are SGHAT and FQNNGV. This CDR3 spans 13 amino acids. CDR3 nucleotide sequence: TGTGCCAGCAGCAGACAGGGTGTCGGTGGCTACACCTTC. As protein: CASSRQGVGGYTF.

J is TRBJ2-3 and V is TRBV3-1 (or the pseudogene TRBV3-2); D perhaps matches TRBD1 (6 bases). V was cut by 0 bases and J by 3 bases, with 10 bases left in between. The CDR3 contains 15 residues. CDR1 and CDR2 from the germline V gene are LGHDT and YNNKEL (reference sequence). In DNA, the CDR3 is TGTGCCAGCAGCCAAGACAGGGACACGACAGATACGCAGTATTTT. Its translation: CASSQDRDTTDTQYF.

This sequence joins TRBV19 and TRBJ2-7; D may be TRBD2 (5 bases). V lost 5 bases and J 9 bases, leaving 23 bases between the germline ends. This CDR3 comprises 15 residues. The germline CDR1 and CDR2 sequences are LNHDA and SQIVND (reference sequence). The CDR3 reads CASSAPRAEQDGQYF. In DNA, the CDR3 is TGTGCCAGTAGTGCCCCGAGGGCCGAACAAGATGGGCAGTACTTC.

The rearrangement joins TRBV11-2 to TRBJ2-3; D perhaps matches TRBD2 (7 bases). Germline loops: CDR1 SGHAT, CDR2 FQNNGV. The CDR3 is made up of 17 amino acids. The ends were cut back, 1 base at V and 4 bases at J, with 18 bases in the middle. Here the CDR3 reads CASSLVPSGGGPDTQYF. DNA of the CDR3: TGTGCCAGCAGCTTAGTGCCTTCTGGGGGGGGGCCAGATACGCAGTATTTT.

The J gene is TRBJ2-3, the V gene TRBV5-4; D possibly corresponds to TRBD2 (7 bases). The germline V gene encodes CDR1 SGHNT and CDR2 YYREEE (reference sequence). V dropped 2 bases and J dropped 1 base, with 14 bases sitting between them. This CDR3 contains 16 residues. CDR3: CASSLGGGVGTDTQYF. CDR3 sequence (DNA): TGTGCCAGCAGCTTAGGGGGAGGGGTTGGCACAGATACGCAGTATTTT. The full variable domain, its missing parts supplied by reference TRBV5-4 and TRBJ2-3, is ETGVTQSPTHLIKTRGQQVTLRCSSQSGHNTVSWYQQALGQGPQFIFQYYREEENGRGNFPPRFSGLQFPNYSSELNVNALELDDSALYLCASSLGGGVGTDTQYFGPGTRLTVL.

The table lists this clone with a few counts. The chain combines TRBV4-1 with TRBJ2-3; TRBD1 is a possible D gene (6 bases). V gave up 1 base and J gave up 0 bases, with 11 bases separating them. The germline V gene encodes CDR1 MGHRA and CDR2 YSYEKL. The CDR3 consists of 16 residues. CDR3 sequence reads: CASSQVPGQSTDTQYF. CDR3 in DNA: TGCGCCAGCAGCCAAGTCCCGGGACAAAGCACAGATACGCAGTATTTT.

The chain combines TRBV6-6 with TRBJ2-5, with 10 bases that match TRBD1. CDR1 and CDR2 from the germline V gene are MNHNY and SVGAGI (reference sequence). After removal of 4 bases from V and 5 bases from J, the junction contained 7 bases not matched to a gene. This CDR3 region has 15 residues. As DNA, the CDR3 is TGTGCCAGCAGTTTGCGGACAGGGGGTTGGGAGACCCAGTACTTC. Its translation is CASSLRTGGWETQYF.

V is TRBV9 and J is TRBJ2-2; D call uncertain. Between the trimmed V and J ends, which lost 0 bases and 8 bases, there was a span of 5 bases. The CDR3 covers 12 residues. CDR1 is SGDLS and CDR2 is YYNGEE in the germline V gene. Here the CDR3 reads CASSVGKGELFF. Written as DNA, the CDR3 is TGTGCCAGCAGCGTAGGTAAAGGGGAGCTGTTTTTT.

The rearrangement links TRBV11-2 to TRBJ2-5, with D possibly being TRBD2 (6 bases). The length of the CDR3 is 16 residues. Germline V gene sequence: CDR1 SGHAT, CDR2 FQNNGV. Trimming took off 5 bases at V and 5 bases at J, with 21 bases between the two ends. The CDR3 sequence is CASSSRLRGRFETQYF. CDR3 coding DNA: TGTGCCAGCAGCAGTCGGTTACGGGGGAGATTTGAGACCCAGTACTTC.

The J gene is TRBJ2-7, the V gene TRBV7-8; D uncertain. CDR3 length: 15 residues. CDR1 and CDR2 from the germline V gene are SGHVS and FQNEAQ. V gave up 5 bases and J gave up 3 bases, with 17 bases separating them. CDR3 coding DNA: TGTGCCAGCAGCCAGAGTCGGGTCAACATCTACGAGCAGTACTTC. This encodes CASSQSRVNIYEQYF.

This clone has a single count. The chain uses TRBV5-6 and TRBJ2-7; the D gene is possibly TRBD1 (5 bases). The V end lost 4 bases, the J end lost 4 bases, and 15 bases lay between the germline ends. Germline lookup yields CDR1 SGHDT and CDR2 YYEEEE. CDR3 length: 14 residues. The CDR3, as DNA: TGTGCCAGCAGCCCCCTGAAAGGGGTTTACGAGCAGTACTTC. Its protein product is CASSPLKGVYEQYF.

The chain recombines TRBV18 with TRBJ1-4; D is possibly TRBD1 (5 bases). The CDR3 spans 13 residues. CDR1 is KGHSH and CDR2 is LQKENI in the germline V gene. V lost 10 bases and J lost 0, with 9 bases in between. The CDR3 loop reads CATGGTTNEKLFF. The DNA of the CDR3 is TGTGCCACCGGGGGGACAACTAATGAAAAACTGTTTTTT.

The J gene is TRBJ2-3, the V gene TRBV29-1; D may be TRBD1 (6 bases). Germline lookup yields CDR1 SQVTM and CDR2 ANQGSEA. Between the trimmed V and J ends, which lost 6 bases and 4 bases, there was a span of 11 bases. The CDR3 extends over 12 amino acids. CDR3 amino acids: CSVVRTADTQYF. CDR3 DNA: TGCAGCGTGGTAAGGACAGCAGATACGCAGTATTTT.

This chain links TRBV29-1 with TRBJ2-7; 9 bases align to TRBD2. Losses at the gene ends were 8 bases for V and 7 bases for J; bases not matched to a gene: 9. The CDR3 length is 12 residues. CDR1 SQVTM and CDR2 ANQGSEA come from the germline V gene. CDR3 residues: CSLGLAGREQYF. The CDR3, as DNA: TGCAGCCTGGGGCTAGCGGGAAGGGAGCAGTACTTC.

J is TRBJ2-3 and V is TRBV7-2; D uncertain. V lost 5 bases, J lost 5 bases, and 8 bases lay in between. The germline CDR1 and CDR2 sequences are SGHTA and FQGNSA. The CDR3 extends over 12 amino acids. This CDR3 reads CASSPPQDTQYF. The CDR3 DNA reads as TGTGCCAGCAGCCCCCCCCAAGATACGCAGTATTTT.

This chain joins TRBV7-9 and TRBJ1-2; perhaps TRBD1 as D (6 bases). The CDR3 has 15 amino acids. The germline V and J ends were trimmed by 1 base and 2 bases, with 11 bases remaining between them. Per the germline V gene, CDR1 is SEHNR and CDR2 is FQNEAQ (reference sequence). The CDR3 here is CASSLGPQGNYGYTF. CDR3 DNA sequence: TGTGCCAGCAGCTTAGGTCCACAGGGCAACTATGGCTACACCTTC.

The chain links TRBV15 to TRBJ2-5; D perhaps matches TRBD1 (6 bases). This CDR3 has 15 residues. Per the germline V gene, CDR1 is LNHNV and CDR2 is YYDKDF (reference sequence). V lost 2 bases, J lost 4 bases, and 14 bases lay in between. CDR3 region: CATSRFSGVLETQYF. The CDR3 region has the DNA TGTGCCACCAGCAGATTTTCAGGGGTGCTAGAGACCCAGTACTTC.

This clone was counted between two and nine times. The rearrangement uses TRBV4-2 and TRBJ2-7; 12 bases map to TRBD2. J lost 12 bases, V lost 5 bases, and 5 bases had no gene match. Per the germline V gene, CDR1 is LGHNA and CDR2 is YNFKEQ. The CDR3 is 12 amino acids. The DNA of the CDR3 is TGTGCCAGCAGCTATGGGACTAGCGGGCCGTACTTC. It encodes CASSYGTSGPYF.

The J gene is TRBJ1-5, the V gene TRBV3-1 (or the pseudogene TRBV3-2), with D uncertain. CDR1 and CDR2 (germline): LGHDT, YNNKEL (reference sequence). This CDR3 region has 13 residues. Trimming left V 3 bases short and J 3 bases short, with 6 bases between. The DNA for the CDR3 is TGTGCCAGCAGCCACAGTTTCAATCAGCCCCAGCATTTT. It codes for CASSHSFNQPQHF.

In its sample, this clone was seen a few times. The rearrangement links TRBV4-1 to TRBJ1-2, with D unresolved. V lost 0 bases to trimming and J lost 8 bases, with 10 bases between them. The CDR3 totals 13 residues. The V gene's germline CDR1 is MGHRA and CDR2 YSYEKL. The CDR3 here is CASSQERTGGYTF. CDR3 coding DNA: TGCGCCAGCAGCCAAGAAAGAACGGGAGGCTACACCTTC.

The chain employs TRBV3-1 (or the pseudogene TRBV3-2) and TRBJ1-1, with D possibly TRBD1 on 5 matching bases. The length of the CDR3 is 16 residues. V was clipped by 1 base and J by 6 bases, with 18 bases between them. The germline V gene has CDR1 LGHDT and CDR2 YNNKEL (reference sequence). The CDR3, as DNA: TGTGCCAGCAGCCAAGGGCCCCTCGGGGGGATGGCTGAAGCTTTCTTT. Its protein is CASSQGPLGGMAEAFF.

The rearrangement uses TRBV27 and TRBJ2-7; tentatively, D is TRBD2 (6 bases). This CDR3 comprises 14 residues. CDR1 is MNHEY, CDR2 SMNVEV, per germline (reference sequence). Trimming took off 7 bases at V and 7 bases at J, with 20 bases between the two ends. The CDR3 reads CASNPGTPGGEQYF. The CDR3 nucleotides read TGTGCCAGCAATCCGGGGACTCCCGGGGGAGAGCAGTACTTC.

The chain is built from TRBV14 and TRBJ2-7, with 12 positions matching TRBD2. Per the germline V gene, CDR1 is SGHDN and CDR2 is FVKESK. The CDR3 has 15 amino acids. Unmatched junction bases numbered 6, after V lost 3 bases and J lost 6 bases. CDR3 amino acids: CASSHGLAGRGEQYF. The CDR3 DNA reads as TGTGCCAGCAGCCATGGACTAGCGGGAAGGGGCGAGCAGTACTTC.

The chain has TRBV7-2 and TRBJ1-1; 7 bases line up with TRBD1. The CDR3 length is 16 residues. The germline CDR1 and CDR2 sequences are SGHTA and FQGNSA. V gave up 4 bases and J gave up 0 bases; unmatched junction bases: 8. The CDR3 DNA follows: TGTGCCAGCAGCTCCCGGGACAGATTAATGAACACTGAAGCTTTCTTT. This encodes CASSSRDRLMNTEAFF. Together with reference TRBV7-2 and TRBJ1-1, the CDR3 gives the full variable domain: GAGVSQSPSNKVTEKGKDVELRCDPISGHTALYWYRQSLGQGLEFLIYFQGNSAPDKSGLPSDRFSAERTGGSVSTLTIQRTQQEDSAVYLCASSSRDRLMNTEAFFGQGTRLTVV.

This clone was counted between two and nine times. V usage is TRBV14 and J usage is TRBJ1-3, with unresolved D. Germline CDR1 reads SGHDN; CDR2 reads FVKESK. This CDR3 spans 12 amino acids. Trimming cost V 1 base and J 8 bases, with 6 bases left between them. CDR3 loop: CASSQAGYTIYF. The CDR3 DNA follows: TGTGCCAGCAGCCAAGCCGGGTACACCATATATTTT.

J is TRBJ2-1 and V is TRBV5-4, with 16 bases that match TRBD2. Germline V gene lookup returns CDR1 SGHNT and CDR2 YYREEE (reference sequence). This CDR3 has 16 amino acids. Trimming at V came to 4 bases and at J to 9 bases, leaving 7 bases not matched to a gene. CDR3 in amino acids: CASSPPGLAGGSEQFF. As DNA, the CDR3 is TGTGCCAGCAGCCCTCCGGGACTAGCGGGAGGGAGTGAGCAGTTCTTC.

This clone has a handful of counts. The chain is built from TRBV4-2 and TRBJ2-1; tentatively, D is TRBD2 (7 bases). Germline CDR1 LGHNA, CDR2 YNFKEQ. The CDR3 contains 17 residues. Trimming removed 3 bases from V and 8 bases from J, with 23 bases in between. Here the CDR3 DNA reads TGTGCCAGCAGCCAGGCCGACGGGGGCGGGAGTGGGGATGAGCAGTTCTTC. Its translation is CASSQADGGGSGDEQFF.

The chain links TRBV7-3 to TRBJ2-2, with D possibly TRBD2 on 5 matching bases. The CDR3 consists of 13 residues. V was clipped by 7 bases and J by 1 base, with 7 bases between them. Looked up from germline, CDR1 is SGHTA and CDR2 is FQGTGA. The CDR3 DNA is TGTGCCAGCAAGGACTTGAACACCGGGGAGCTGTTTTTT. Amino acids: CASKDLNTGELFF.